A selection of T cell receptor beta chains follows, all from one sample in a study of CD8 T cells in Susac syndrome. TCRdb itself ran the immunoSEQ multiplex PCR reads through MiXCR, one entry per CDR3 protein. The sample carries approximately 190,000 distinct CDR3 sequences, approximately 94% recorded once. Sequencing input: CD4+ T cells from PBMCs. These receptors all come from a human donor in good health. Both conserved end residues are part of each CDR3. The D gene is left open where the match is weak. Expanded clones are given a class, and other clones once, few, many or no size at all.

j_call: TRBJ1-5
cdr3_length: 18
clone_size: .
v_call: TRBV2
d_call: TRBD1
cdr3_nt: TGTGCCAGCAGTAAAGGACAGGGTCGGCTTTATAGCAATCAGCCCCAGCATTTT
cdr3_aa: CASSKGQGRLYSNQPQHF

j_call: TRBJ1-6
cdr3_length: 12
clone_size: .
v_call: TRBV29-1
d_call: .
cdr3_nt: TGCAGCGTTACCCTAGGGAATTCACCCCTCCACTTT
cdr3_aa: CSVTLGNSPLHF

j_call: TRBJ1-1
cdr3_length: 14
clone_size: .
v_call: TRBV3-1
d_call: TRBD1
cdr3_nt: TGTGCCAGCAGCCAGGCACAGGGGGTTCGTGAAGCTTTCTTT
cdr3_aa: CASSQAQGVREAFF

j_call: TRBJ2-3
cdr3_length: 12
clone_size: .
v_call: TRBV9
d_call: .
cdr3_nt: TGTGCCAGCAGCGTAGTGGCAGATACGCAGTATTTT
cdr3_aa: CASSVVADTQYF

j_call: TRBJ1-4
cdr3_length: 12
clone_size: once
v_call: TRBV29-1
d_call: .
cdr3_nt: TGCAGCGTTGGATTCGTGCCGGAAAAACTGTTTTTT
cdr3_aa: CSVGFVPEKLFF

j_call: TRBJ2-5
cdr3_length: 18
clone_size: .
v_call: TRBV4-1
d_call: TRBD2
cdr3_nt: TGCGCCAGCAGCCAAGGGTCAGCGGGGGGATTAAGGGAGGAGACCCAGTACTTC
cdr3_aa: CASSQGSAGGLREETQYF

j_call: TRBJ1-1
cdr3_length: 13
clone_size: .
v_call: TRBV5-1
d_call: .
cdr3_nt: TGCGCCAGCAGCTCCGGGGGGCACACTGAAGCTTTCTTT
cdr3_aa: CASSSGGHTEAFF

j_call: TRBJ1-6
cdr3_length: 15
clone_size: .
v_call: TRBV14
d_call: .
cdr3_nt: TGTGCCAGCAGCCACCGGGAGGGGGTCGGTTCACCCCTCCACTTT
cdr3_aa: CASSHREGVGSPLHF

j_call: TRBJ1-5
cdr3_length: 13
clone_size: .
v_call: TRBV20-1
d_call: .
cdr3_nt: TGCAGTGCCTCACAGGGTACGGGTCAGCCCCAGCATTTT
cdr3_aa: CSASQGTGQPQHF

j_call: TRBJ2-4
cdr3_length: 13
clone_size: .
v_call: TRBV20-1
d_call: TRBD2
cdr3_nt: TGCAGTGCCTTGGGACTAGCGGAAGACATTCAGTACTTC
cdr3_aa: CSALGLAEDIQYF

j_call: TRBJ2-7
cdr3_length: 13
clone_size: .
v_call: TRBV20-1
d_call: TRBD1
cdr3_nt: TGCAGTCCGCGGACAGGGCGAGCCTACGAGCAGTACTTC
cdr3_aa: CSPRTGRAYEQYF

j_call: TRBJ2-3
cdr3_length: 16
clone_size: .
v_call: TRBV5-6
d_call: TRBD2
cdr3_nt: TGTGCCAGCAGCTTGGTTCGGGGCGGGGGACCTGATACGCAGTATTTT
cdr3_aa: CASSLVRGGGPDTQYF

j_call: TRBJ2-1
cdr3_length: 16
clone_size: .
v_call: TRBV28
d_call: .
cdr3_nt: TGTGCCAGCAGTTCTTTCGACAGCGTTTCCTACAATGAGCAGTTCTTC
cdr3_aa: CASSSFDSVSYNEQFF